This T cell receptor beta chain was captured by sequencing in a study of shared clonotypes between healthy human individuals. Germline V gene lookup returns CDR1 WSHSY and CDR2 SAAADI. CDR3 length equals 14 residues. With V trimmed by 3 bases and J by 5 bases, 6 bases remained unmatched. CD8 cells classed as naive were CD45RO-negative and positively selected for CCR7, excluding terminally differentiated effector memory CD45RA+ cells. In the case of this clone: The antigen is undetermined.

Sequencing was performed with immunoSEQ multiplex PCR; in TCRdb, only in-frame clones are kept and a portion is missing. The table lists over 800,000 clones, about 92% of them singletons. Study results and caveats: The sole specimen, blood, was sampled, and tissue repertoires likely differ. A reduction in generation probabilities was seen for non-shared clonotypes relative to those shared by all four donors.

The receptor was derived from a man under 40 in good health. Sequenced: naive CD8+ T cells sorted from blood. The chain carries TRBV10-2 and TRBJ2-7; 8 nucleotides agree with TRBD2. CDR3 nucleotide sequence: TGCGCCAGCAGTGACGGGACTAGTTTCGACGAGCAGTACTTC. Translating gives CASSDGTSFDEQYF.